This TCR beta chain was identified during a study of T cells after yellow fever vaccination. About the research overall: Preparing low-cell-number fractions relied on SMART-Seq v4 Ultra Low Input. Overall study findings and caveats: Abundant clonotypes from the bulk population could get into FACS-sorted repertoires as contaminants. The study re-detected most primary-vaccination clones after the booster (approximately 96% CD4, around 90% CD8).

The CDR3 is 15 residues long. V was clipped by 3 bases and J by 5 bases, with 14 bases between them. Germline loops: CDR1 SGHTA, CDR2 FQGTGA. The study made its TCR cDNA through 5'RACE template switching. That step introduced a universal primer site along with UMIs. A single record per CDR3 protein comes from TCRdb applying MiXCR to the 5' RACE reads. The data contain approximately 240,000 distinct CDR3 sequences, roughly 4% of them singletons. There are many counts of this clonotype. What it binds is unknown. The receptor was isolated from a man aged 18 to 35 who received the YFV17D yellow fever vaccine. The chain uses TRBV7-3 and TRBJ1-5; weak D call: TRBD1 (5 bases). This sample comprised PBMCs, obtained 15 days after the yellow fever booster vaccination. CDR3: CASSFRGPGDQPQHF. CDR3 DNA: TGTGCCAGCAGCTTCCGGGGCCCAGGAGATCAGCCCCAGCATTTT.